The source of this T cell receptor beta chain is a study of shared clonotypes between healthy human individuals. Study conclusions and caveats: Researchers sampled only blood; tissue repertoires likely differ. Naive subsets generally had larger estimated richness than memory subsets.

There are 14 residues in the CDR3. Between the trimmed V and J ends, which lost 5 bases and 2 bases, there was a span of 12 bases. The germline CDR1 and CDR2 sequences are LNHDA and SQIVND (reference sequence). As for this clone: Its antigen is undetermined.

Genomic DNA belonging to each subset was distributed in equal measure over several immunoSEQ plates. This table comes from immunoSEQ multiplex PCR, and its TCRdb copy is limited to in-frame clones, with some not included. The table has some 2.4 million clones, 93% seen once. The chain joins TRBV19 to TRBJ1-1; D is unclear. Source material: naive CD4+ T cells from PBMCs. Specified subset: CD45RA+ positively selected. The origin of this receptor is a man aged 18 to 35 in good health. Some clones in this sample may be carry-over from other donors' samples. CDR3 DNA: TGTGCCAGTAGTCCTAGGGCAGACAACACTGAAGCTTTCTTT. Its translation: CASSPRADNTEAFF.